There are a few counts of the clone carrying this T cell receptor (beta chain). V dropped 11 bases and J dropped 8 bases, with 22 bases sitting between them. CDR1 SEHNR and CDR2 FQNEAQ come from the germline V gene (reference sequence). The CDR3 consists of 14 residues. These data originate in a study of OX40 agonist ivuxolimab in advanced cancers. Produced via immunoSEQ multiplex PCR; TCRdb's table is partial and in-frame only. The sample has some 35,000 clones, about three quarters seen once; the top ten hold 20% to 25%. The TCR was taken from an adult with an advanced solid tumor such as melanoma, head and neck, liver or kidney cancer. V is TRBV7-9 and J is TRBJ2-1, with a weak D call TRBD2 (7 bases). This material consisted of CD4+ or CD8+ T cells sorted from blood, taken in a trial of the OX40 agonist ivuxolimab. As DNA, the CDR3 is TGTGCCGTCCAGACGGGGGGCCGGTCCGATGAGCAGTTCTTC. Protein: CAVQTGGRSDEQFF.